The 5 T cell receptor beta chains below come from one sample, sequenced in a study of blood T cell repertoires in COVID-19. TCRdb keeps only in-frame clones here, not all; method: immunoSEQ multiplex PCR. The top ten hold roughly 13% of the sample, which has about 480,000 clones, approximately 89% seen once. Sequencing used peripheral blood. The receptors were sampled from a woman in her fifties or sixties with COVID-19, enrolled during active disease.

CDR3 coding DNA: TGTGCCAGCCACCCATTTCACCTGCGCGCCTACGAGCAGTACTTC. It translates to CASHPFHLRAYEQYF. The chain uses TRBV6-5 and TRBJ2-7; D not certain. The CDR3 sequence is 15 residues long. The V gene lost 8 bases and the J gene lost 2 bases, with 19 bases spanning the gap. Germline V lookup: CDR1 MNHEY, CDR2 SVGAGI.

CDR3 DNA: TGTGCCTGGGACATTGGGACTCACCCCCCTACGCAGTATTTT. Protein: CAWDIGTHPPTQYF. The chain is built from TRBV30 and TRBJ2-3; TRBD2 is a possible D gene (6 bases). Looked up from germline, CDR1 is GTSNPN and CDR2 is SVGIG (reference sequence). Trimming stripped 5 bases from V and 8 bases from J, with 20 bases between. The CDR3 has 14 amino acids.

J is TRBJ2-7 and V is TRBV6-6; TRBD1 agrees at 7 bases. The CDR3 has 12 amino acids. The V segment lost 8 bases and the J segment 2 bases; nucleotides outside the gene matches: 3. Germline assignment: CDR1 MNHNY and CDR2 SVGAGI (reference sequence). CDR3 DNA sequence: TGTGCCAGCGGGACAGTCCCCTACGAGCAGTACTTC. Amino acids: CASGTVPYEQYF.

The V and J genes are TRBV27 and TRBJ1-1; a possible D gene is TRBD1 (5 bases). The V gene lost 5 bases and the J gene lost 5 bases, with 15 bases spanning the gap. The CDR3 runs 14 residues. Germline lookup yields CDR1 MNHEY and CDR2 SMNVEV (reference sequence). This CDR3 is CASSHTGVGTEAFF. DNA of the CDR3: TGTGCCAGCAGTCACACGGGGGTAGGAACTGAAGCTTTCTTT.

This clone was detected once. This chain connects TRBV29-1 to TRBJ2-3, with 8 bases fitting TRBD2. Germline values: CDR1 SQVTM, CDR2 ANQGSEA. The CDR3 runs 12 residues. The ends lost 7 bases at V and 6 bases at J; junction bases unmatched: 6. The CDR3 nucleotides are TGCAGCGCTGTCGGGGGGGACGATACGCAGTATTTT. Translated, it gives CSAVGGDDTQYF.